This section outlines one T cell receptor beta chain sequence together with its context. The data belong to a study of T cell changes during pregnancy in multiple sclerosis. Clones were sequenced by immunoSEQ multiplex PCR, and TCRdb holds only the in-frame ones, with some missing. The sample carries about 120,000 clones, roughly 92% recorded once. The ends lost 5 bases at V and 2 bases at J; junction bases unmatched: 0. There are 14 residues in the CDR3. Germline CDR1 and CDR2: MNHEY and SVGAGI. The starting material was peripheral blood, obtained before pregnancy. The clonotype originates from a female donor with multiple sclerosis, enrolled in a pregnancy study. V is TRBV6-5 and J is TRBJ2-5; TRBD2 matches 12 bases. Here the CDR3 reads CASSTSGGQETQYF. CDR3 nucleotide sequence: TGTGCCAGCAGTACTAGCGGGGGGCAAGAGACCCAGTACTTC.